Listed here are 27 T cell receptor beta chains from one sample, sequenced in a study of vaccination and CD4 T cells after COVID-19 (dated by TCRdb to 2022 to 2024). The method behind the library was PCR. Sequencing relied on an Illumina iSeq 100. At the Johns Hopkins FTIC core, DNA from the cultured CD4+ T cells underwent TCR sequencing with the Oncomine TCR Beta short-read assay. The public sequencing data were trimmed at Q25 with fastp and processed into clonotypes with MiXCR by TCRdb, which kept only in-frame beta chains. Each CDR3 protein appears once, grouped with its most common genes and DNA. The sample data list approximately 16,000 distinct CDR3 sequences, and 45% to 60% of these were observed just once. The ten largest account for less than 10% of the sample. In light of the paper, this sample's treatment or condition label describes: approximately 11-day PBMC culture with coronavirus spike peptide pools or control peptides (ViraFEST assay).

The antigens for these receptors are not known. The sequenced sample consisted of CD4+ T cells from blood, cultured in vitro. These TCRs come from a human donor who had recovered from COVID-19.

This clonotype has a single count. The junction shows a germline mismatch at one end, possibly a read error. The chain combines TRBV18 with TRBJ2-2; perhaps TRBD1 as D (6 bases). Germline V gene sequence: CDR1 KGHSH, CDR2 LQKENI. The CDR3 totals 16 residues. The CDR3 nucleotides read TGTGCCAGCTCTCCACTAGGGACAACGAACACCGGGGAGCTGTTTTTT. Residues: CASSPLGTTNTGELFF.

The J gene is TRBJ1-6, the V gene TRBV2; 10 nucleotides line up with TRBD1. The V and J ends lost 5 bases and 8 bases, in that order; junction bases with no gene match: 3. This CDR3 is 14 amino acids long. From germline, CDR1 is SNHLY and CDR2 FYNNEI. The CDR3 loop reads CASSLTGGDSPLHF. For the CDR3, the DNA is TGTGCCAGCAGTTTGACAGGGGGCGATTCACCCCTCCACTTT.

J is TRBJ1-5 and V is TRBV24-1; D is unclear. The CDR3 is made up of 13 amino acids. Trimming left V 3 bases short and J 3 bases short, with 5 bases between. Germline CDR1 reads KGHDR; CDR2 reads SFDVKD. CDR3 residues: CATSDKNNQPQHF. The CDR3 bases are TGTGCCACCAGTGATAAAAACAATCAGCCCCAGCATTTT.

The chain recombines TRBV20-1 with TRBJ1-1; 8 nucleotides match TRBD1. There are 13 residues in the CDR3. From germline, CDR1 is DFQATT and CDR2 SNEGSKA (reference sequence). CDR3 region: CLYQGALNTEAFF. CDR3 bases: TGCCTTTATCAGGGGGCTTTGAACACTGAAGCTTTCTTT.

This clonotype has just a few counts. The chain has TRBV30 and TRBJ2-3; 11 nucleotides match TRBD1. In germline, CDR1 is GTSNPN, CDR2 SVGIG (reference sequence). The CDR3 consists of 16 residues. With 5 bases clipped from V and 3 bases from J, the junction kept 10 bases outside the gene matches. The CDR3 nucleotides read TGTGCCTGGGGTAGGGGGACAGGGGGTGGGACAGATACGCAGTATTTT. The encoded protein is CAWGRGTGGGTDTQYF.

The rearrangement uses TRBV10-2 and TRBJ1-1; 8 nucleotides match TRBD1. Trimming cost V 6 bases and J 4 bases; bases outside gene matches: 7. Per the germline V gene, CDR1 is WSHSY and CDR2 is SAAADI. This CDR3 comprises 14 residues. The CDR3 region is CASRTFDRGTEAFF. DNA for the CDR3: TGCGCCAGCAGGACATTCGACAGGGGCACTGAAGCTTTCTTT.

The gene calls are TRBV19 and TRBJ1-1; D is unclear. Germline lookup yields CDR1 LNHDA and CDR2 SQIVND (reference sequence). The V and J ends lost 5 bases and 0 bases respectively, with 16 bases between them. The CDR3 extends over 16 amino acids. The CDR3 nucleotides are TGTGCCAGTAGTGAGTACCGGACGCCCATGAACACTGAAGCTTTCTTT. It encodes CASSEYRTPMNTEAFF.

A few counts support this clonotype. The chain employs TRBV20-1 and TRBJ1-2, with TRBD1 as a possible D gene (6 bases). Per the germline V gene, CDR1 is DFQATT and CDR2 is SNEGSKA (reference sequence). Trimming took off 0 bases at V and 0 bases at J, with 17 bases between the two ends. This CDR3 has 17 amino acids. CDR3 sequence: CSARDQGGGLSNYGYTF. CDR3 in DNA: TGCAGTGCTAGAGATCAGGGAGGGGGACTTTCTAACTATGGCTACACCTTC.

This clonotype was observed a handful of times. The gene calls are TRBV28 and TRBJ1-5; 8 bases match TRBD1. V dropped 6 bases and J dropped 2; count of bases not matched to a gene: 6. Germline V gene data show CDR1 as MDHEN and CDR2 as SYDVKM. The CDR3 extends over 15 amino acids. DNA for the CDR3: TGTGCCAGCAGCCCACAGGGGGGGGGCAATCAGCCCCAGCATTTT. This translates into CASSPQGGGNQPQHF.

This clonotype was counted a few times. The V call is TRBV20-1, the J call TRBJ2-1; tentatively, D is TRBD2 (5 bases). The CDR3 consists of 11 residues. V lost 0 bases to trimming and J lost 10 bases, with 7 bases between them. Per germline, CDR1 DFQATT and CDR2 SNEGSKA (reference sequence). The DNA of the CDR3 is TGCAGTGCTAGAGACCGCGGGGAGCAGTTCTTC. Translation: CSARDRGEQFF.

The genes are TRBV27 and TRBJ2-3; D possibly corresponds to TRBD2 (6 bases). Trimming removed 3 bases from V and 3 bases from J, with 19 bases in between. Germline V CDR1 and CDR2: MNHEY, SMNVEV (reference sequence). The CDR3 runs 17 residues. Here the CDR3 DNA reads TGTGCCAGCAGTTTTAAAGGGCTAGCGCTCCCAACAGATACGCAGTATTTT. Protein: CASSFKGLALPTDTQYF.

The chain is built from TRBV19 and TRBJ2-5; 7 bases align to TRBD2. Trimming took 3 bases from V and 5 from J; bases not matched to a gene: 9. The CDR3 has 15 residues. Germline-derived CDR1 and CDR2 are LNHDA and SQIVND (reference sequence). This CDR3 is CASSISGRSHETQYF. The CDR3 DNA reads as TGTGCCAGTAGTATCTCCGGGAGGAGTCATGAGACCCAGTACTTC.

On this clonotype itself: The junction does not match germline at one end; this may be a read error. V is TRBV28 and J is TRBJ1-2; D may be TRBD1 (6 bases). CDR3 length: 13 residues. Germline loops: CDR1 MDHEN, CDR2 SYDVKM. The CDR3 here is CASRTQGRDGYTF. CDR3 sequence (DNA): TGCGCCAGCAGGACACAGGGAAGGGATGGCTACACCTTC.

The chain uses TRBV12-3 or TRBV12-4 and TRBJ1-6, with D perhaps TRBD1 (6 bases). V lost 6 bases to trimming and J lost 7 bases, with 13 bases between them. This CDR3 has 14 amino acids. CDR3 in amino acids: CASSLPGENSPLHF. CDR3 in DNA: TGTGCCAGCAGCCTCCCAGGGGAGAATTCACCCCTCCACTTT.

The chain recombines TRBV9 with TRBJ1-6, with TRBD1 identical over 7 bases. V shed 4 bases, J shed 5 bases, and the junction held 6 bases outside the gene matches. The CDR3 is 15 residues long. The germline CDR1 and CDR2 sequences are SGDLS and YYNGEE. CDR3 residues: CASSPPGTDNSPLHF. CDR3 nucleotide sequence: TGTGCCAGCAGCCCTCCCGGGACAGATAATTCACCCCTCCACTTT. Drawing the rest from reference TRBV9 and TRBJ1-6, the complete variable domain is DSGVTQTPKHLITATGQRVTLRCSPRSGDLSVYWYQQSLDQGLQFLIQYYNGEERAKGNILERFSAQQFPDLHSELNLSSLELGDSALYFCASSPPGTDNSPLHFGNGTRLTVT.

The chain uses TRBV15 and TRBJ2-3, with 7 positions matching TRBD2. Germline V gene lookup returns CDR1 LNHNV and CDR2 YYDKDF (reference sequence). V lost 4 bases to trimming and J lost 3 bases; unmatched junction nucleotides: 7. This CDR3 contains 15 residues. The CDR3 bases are TGTGCCACCAGCAAAACCCCAGCGGGGACAGATACGCAGTATTTT. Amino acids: CATSKTPAGTDTQYF.

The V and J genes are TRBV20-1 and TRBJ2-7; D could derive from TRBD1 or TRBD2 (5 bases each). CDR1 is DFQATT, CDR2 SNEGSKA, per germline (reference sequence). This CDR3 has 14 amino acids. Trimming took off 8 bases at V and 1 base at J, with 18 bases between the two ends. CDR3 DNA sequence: TGCAGTACCAACGGGGCCCTATTTTCCTACGAGCAGTACTTC. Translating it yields CSTNGALFSYEQYF.

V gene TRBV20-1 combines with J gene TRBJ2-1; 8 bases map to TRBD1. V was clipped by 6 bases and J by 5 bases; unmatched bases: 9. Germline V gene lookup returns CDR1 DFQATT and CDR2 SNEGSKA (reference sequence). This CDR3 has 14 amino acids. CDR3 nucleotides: TGCAGTGCCCCGACAGGGGTACTTCACAATGAGCAGTTCTTC. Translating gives CSAPTGVLHNEQFF.

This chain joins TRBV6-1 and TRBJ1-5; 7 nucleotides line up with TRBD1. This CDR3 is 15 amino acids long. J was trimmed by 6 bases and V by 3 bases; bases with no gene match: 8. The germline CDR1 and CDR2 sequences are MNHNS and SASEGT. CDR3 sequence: CASSDNRGGSQPQHF. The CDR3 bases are TGTGCCAGCAGTGATAACAGGGGTGGAAGTCAGCCCCAGCATTTT.

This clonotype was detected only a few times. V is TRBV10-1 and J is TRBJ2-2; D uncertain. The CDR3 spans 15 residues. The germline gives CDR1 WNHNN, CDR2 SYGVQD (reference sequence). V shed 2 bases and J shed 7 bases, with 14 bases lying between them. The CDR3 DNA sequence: TGCGCCAGCAGTGAGAATTCCCAGGCTGGCGGGGAGCTGTTTTTT. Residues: CASSENSQAGGELFF.

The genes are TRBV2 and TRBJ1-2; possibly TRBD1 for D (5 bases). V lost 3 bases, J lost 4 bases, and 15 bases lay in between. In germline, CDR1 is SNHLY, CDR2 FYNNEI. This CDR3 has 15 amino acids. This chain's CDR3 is CASSERGAKFYGYTF. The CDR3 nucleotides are TGTGCCAGCAGTGAGAGAGGGGCTAAATTCTATGGCTACACCTTC.

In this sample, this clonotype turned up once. In nucleotides, the CDR3 is TGTGCCATCAAGGCGGGAGGGCCAGATACGCAGTATTTT. This encodes CAIKAGGPDTQYF. The chain carries TRBV10-3 and TRBJ2-3; 9 bases are a match to TRBD2. Germline assignment: CDR1 ENHRY and CDR2 SYGVKD. Losses at the gene ends were 7 bases for V and 4 bases for J; bases not matched to a gene: 3. CDR3 length: 13 residues.

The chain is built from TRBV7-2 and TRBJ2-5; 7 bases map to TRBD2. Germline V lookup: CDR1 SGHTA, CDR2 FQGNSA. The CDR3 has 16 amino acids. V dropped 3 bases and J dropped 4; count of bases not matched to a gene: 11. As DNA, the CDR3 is TGTGCCAGCAGCTTGAATGCGGCGGGAGTAGGAGAGACCCAGTACTTC. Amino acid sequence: CASSLNAAGVGETQYF.

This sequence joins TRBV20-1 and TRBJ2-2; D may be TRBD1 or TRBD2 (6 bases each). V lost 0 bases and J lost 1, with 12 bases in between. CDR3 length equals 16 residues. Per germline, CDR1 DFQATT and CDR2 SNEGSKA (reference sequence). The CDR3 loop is CSARDGGQMNTGELFF. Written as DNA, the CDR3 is TGCAGTGCTAGAGATGGGGGGCAGATGAACACCGGGGAGCTGTTTTTT.

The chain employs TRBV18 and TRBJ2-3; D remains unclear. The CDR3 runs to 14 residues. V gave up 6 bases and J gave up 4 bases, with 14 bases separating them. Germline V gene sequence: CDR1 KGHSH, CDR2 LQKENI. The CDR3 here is CASSPREGSDTQYF. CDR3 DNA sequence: TGTGCCAGCTCCCCCCGCGAAGGATCAGATACGCAGTATTTT.

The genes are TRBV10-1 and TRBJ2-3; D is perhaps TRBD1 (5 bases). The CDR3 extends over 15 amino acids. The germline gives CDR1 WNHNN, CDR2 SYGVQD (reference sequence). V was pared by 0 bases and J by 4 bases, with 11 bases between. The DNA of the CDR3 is TGCGCCAGCAGTGAGTCAAGGGGAAGTGCAGATACGCAGTATTTT. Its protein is CASSESRGSADTQYF.

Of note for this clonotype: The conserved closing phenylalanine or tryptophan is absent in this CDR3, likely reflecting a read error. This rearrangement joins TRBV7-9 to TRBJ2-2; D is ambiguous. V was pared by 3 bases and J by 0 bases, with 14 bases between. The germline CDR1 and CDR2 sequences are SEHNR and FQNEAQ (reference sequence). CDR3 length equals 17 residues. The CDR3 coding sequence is TGTGCCAGCAGCTTCCCCACGTGGACGTCGAACACCGGGGAGCTGTTTTCT. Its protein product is CASSFPTWTSNTGELFS.